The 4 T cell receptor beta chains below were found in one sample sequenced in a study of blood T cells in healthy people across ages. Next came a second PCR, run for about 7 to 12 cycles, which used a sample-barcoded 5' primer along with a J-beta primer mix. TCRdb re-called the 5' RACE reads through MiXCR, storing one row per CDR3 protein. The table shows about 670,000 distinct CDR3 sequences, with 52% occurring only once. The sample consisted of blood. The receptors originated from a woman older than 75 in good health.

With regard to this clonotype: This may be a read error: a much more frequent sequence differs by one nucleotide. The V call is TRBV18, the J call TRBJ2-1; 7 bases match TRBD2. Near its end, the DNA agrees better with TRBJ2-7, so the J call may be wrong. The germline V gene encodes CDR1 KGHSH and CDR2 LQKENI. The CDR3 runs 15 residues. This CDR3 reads CASSPREGRGNEQYF. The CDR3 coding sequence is TGTGCCAGCTCACCAAGGGAGGGCCGGGGCAATGAGCAGTACTTC.

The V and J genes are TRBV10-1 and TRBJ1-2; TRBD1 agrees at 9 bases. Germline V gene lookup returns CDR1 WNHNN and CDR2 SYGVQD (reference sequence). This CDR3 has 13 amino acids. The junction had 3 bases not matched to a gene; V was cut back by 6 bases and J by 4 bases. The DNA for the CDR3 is TGCGCCAGCAGCGACAGGGGGACCTATGGCTACACCTTC. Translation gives CASSDRGTYGYTF.

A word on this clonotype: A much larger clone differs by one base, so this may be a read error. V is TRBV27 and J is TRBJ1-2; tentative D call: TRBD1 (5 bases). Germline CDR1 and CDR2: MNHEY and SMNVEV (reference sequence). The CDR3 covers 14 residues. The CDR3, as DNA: TGTTCCAGCAGTTTGTCACAGGTTGACTATGGCTACACCTTC. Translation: CSSSLSQVDYGYTF.

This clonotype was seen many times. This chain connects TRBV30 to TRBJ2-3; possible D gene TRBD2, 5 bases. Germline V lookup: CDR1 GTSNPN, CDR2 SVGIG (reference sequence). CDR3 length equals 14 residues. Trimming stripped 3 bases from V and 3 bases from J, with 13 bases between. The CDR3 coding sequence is TGTGCCTGGAGACGGTCGGGAATGACAGATACGCAGTATTTT. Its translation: CAWRRSGMTDTQYF.